This T cell receptor beta chain stems from a study of response to subunit inactivated influenza vaccine. Trimming removed 3 bases at V and 3 bases at J, with 12 bases between. From germline, CDR1 is LGHNA and CDR2 YNFKEQ. This CDR3 region has 14 residues. Study results and caveats: Authors suggested seasonal influenza vaccinations each recruit few new T cells.

Each CDR3 protein gets one entry after TCRdb re-called the RT-PCR reads with MiXCR. The table includes 750,000 to 850,000 distinct CDR3 sequences, approximately 17% detected once. This clonotype has just a few counts. Antigen: not known. The material sequenced was PBMCs from blood, taken 4 to 6 days after vaccination. The rearrangement links TRBV4-2 to TRBJ2-7, with D hard to call. The TCR comes from a man in his fifties or sixties who received an inactivated influenza vaccine. The CDR3 DNA reads as TGTGCCAGCAGCCAGGCCTGGAGTAGCTACGAGCAGTACTTC. It codes for CASSQAWSSYEQYF.